The 14 T cell receptor beta chains below were found in one sample sequenced in a study of T-cell reconstitution after alpha-beta-depleted transplantation in children. Unique molecular identifiers were incorporated into the prepared TCRbeta library. One entry per CDR3 protein, called by TCRdb with MiXCR from the PCR reads. In the table there are approximately 390,000 distinct CDR3 sequences, about a tenth of which are singletons. The material sequenced was PBMCs from the stem cell graft donor, taken from the stem cell graft. The origin of the receptors is a human donor who donated a stem cell graft to a child with acute myeloid leukemia.

A few counts support this clonotype. The CDR3 region has the DNA TGTGCCAGCAGCATTCGACAGGACACCGGGGAGCTGTTTTTT. Translation: CASSIRQDTGELFF. The chain links TRBV7-8 to TRBJ2-2, with D maybe TRBD1 (6 bases). From germline, CDR1 is SGHVS and CDR2 FQNEAQ. This CDR3 is 14 amino acids long. V was pared by 5 bases and J by 3 bases, with 10 bases between.

This rearrangement joins TRBV9 to TRBJ2-1; 7 bases are shared with TRBD2. The CDR3 consists of 16 residues. The germline gives CDR1 SGDLS, CDR2 YYNGEE. The V segment lost 6 bases and the J segment 0 bases; nucleotides outside the gene matches: 9. For the CDR3, the DNA is TGTGCCAGCACGTTACTAGCGTCGAGCTCCTACAATGAGCAGTTCTTC. Amino acid sequence: CASTLLASSSYNEQFF.

The chain has TRBV6-4 and TRBJ2-1, with TRBD2 matching over 9 bases. The V gene's germline CDR1 is MRHNA and CDR2 SNTAGT. The CDR3 is 16 amino acids. V was clipped by 5 bases and J by 6 bases; unmatched bases: 11. CDR3 protein: CASSQQGLAQANEQFF. In DNA form, the CDR3 reads TGTGCCAGCAGTCAACAGGGACTAGCCCAAGCCAATGAGCAGTTCTTC.

V and J are TRBV29-1 and TRBJ1-1; D gene uncertain. The CDR3 length is 14 residues. Germline lookup yields CDR1 SQVTM and CDR2 ANQGSEA. Trimming pared 5 bases from V and 3 bases from J, leaving 16 bases between. CDR3 amino acids: CSVSNRLEYTEAFF. The CDR3 bases are TGCAGCGTTTCAAACAGACTAGAATACACTGAAGCTTTCTTT.

This clonotype has ten or more counts. This rearrangement joins TRBV7-9 to TRBJ1-1; a weak D match, TRBD1 (5 bases). Trimming stripped 4 bases from V and 0 bases from J, with 12 bases between. CDR1 SEHNR and CDR2 FQNEAQ come from the germline V gene (reference sequence). This CDR3 is built from 15 residues. The CDR3: CASSSYQGLNTEAFF. DNA for the CDR3: TGTGCCAGCAGCTCCTATCAGGGCTTGAACACTGAAGCTTTCTTT.

This clonotype was seen more than once but under ten times. The chain couples TRBV20-1 to TRBJ2-1; D remains unclear. CDR3 length: 15 residues. Trimming stripped 6 bases from V and 13 bases from J, with 28 bases between. Per germline, CDR1 DFQATT and CDR2 SNEGSKA (reference sequence). The CDR3 reads CSAPKPGSQVTHQFF. As DNA, the CDR3 is TGCAGTGCCCCGAAACCCGGATCCCAGGTTACCCACCAGTTCTTC.

The rearrangement uses TRBV7-8 and TRBJ1-5, with 10 bases fitting TRBD1. Per the germline V gene, CDR1 is SGHVS and CDR2 is FQNEAQ. V trimming: 5 bases; J trimming: 5 bases; junction bases outside the gene matches: 6. The CDR3 length is 15 residues. CDR3 region: CASSTGQGPDQPQHF. CDR3 coding DNA: TGTGCCAGCAGCACGGGACAGGGGCCCGATCAGCCCCAGCATTTT.

This chain connects TRBV6-1 to TRBJ1-2; TRBD1 aligns across 8 bases. CDR1 and CDR2 (germline): MNHNS, SASEGT. V dropped 7 bases and J dropped 8; count of bases not matched to a gene: 6. The CDR3 is made up of 12 amino acids. The CDR3 here is CASTSGGRGYTF. As DNA, the CDR3 is TGTGCCAGCACCTCAGGGGGCCGGGGCTACACCTTC.

This clonotype occurred a few times. The J gene is TRBJ2-3, the V gene TRBV7-9; 10 bases are a match to TRBD2. Germline V CDR1 and CDR2: SEHNR, FQNEAQ (reference sequence). V lost 4 bases, J lost 2 bases, and 6 bases stayed unmatched. The CDR3 loop spans 16 amino acids. The CDR3 DNA sequence: TGTGCCAGCAGCTGGGCTAGCGGGAGCTTCACAGATACGCAGTATTTT. Translating gives CASSWASGSFTDTQYF.

This clonotype was seen more than once but under ten times. This chain joins TRBV19 and TRBJ2-2; 9 bases fit TRBD1. V was clipped by 4 bases and J by 7 bases; unmatched bases: 4. Germline CDR1 and CDR2: LNHDA and SQIVND (reference sequence). CDR3 length: 14 amino acids. The CDR3 sequence: CASSKGQGYGELFF. In DNA form, the CDR3 reads TGTGCCAGTAGTAAGGGACAGGGTTACGGGGAGCTGTTTTTT.

In this sample, this clonotype turned up a few times. The gene calls are TRBV12-3 or TRBV12-4 and TRBJ2-5, with a possible D match to TRBD2 (5 bases). The CDR3 consists of 15 residues. V shed 3 bases and J shed 3 bases, with 14 bases lying between them. CDR3 amino acids: CASSLGTGKKETQYF. Here the CDR3 DNA reads TGTGCCAGCAGTTTGGGAACCGGGAAGAAAGAGACCCAGTACTTC.

The table lists this clonotype with many counts. V and J are TRBV5-1 and TRBJ2-3; 11 bases agree with TRBD2. V was clipped by 1 base and J by 1 base; unmatched bases: 11. This CDR3 comprises 19 residues. CDR1 is SGHRS and CDR2 is YFSETQ in the germline V gene. The CDR3 DNA follows: TGCGCCAGCAGCTTGTCACCGGGACTAGCGGCCCCTGGCACAGATACGCAGTATTTT. As protein: CASSLSPGLAAPGTDTQYF.

This clonotype was recorded many times. The chain recombines TRBV20-1 with TRBJ1-2; TRBD1 aligns across 9 bases. The junction had 7 bases not matched to a gene; V was cut back by 5 bases and J by 6 bases. The CDR3 contains 13 residues. Germline values: CDR1 DFQATT, CDR2 SNEGSKA (reference sequence). This CDR3 is CSAHDRGSDGYTF. The DNA for the CDR3 is TGCAGTGCTCACGACAGGGGGAGCGATGGCTACACCTTC.

This chain links TRBV4-1 with TRBJ2-3, with TRBD2 identical over 16 bases. This CDR3 region has 22 residues. The germline CDR1 and CDR2 sequences are MGHRA and YSYEKL. The ends lost 0 bases at V and 1 base at J; junction bases unmatched: 13. The CDR3 DNA is TGCGCCAGCAGCCAAGATGAATACCGACCGGGACTAGCGGGGGGGGGCACAGATACGCAGTATTTT. Residues: CASSQDEYRPGLAGGGTDTQYF.